This T cell receptor beta chain was captured by sequencing in a study of neoadjuvant anti-PD-1 for oral cavity cancer. As to time point: after neoadjuvant nivolumab, at surgical resection. Generated by immunoSEQ multiplex PCR, the TCRdb table keeps only in-frame clones and is missing some. The profile covers around 7,500 clones, with 60% to 75% appearing a single time and 2.5% to 3.5% taken by the ten largest. The V and J ends lost 0 bases and 0 bases respectively, with 15 bases between them. The germline CDR1 and CDR2 sequences are ENHRY and SYGVKD. The CDR3 extends over 17 amino acids. The receptor comes from a person between 40 and 85 years old with oral cavity squamous cell carcinoma. The sequencing here drew on PBMCs, taken after nivolumab (anti-PD-1) treatment. V gene TRBV10-3 combines with J gene TRBJ2-7; D might be TRBD2 (6 bases). Here the CDR3 reads CAISESGRRGGSYEQYF. The CDR3 region has the DNA TGTGCCATCAGTGAGTCAGGCCGGCGGGGTGGCTCCTACGAGCAGTACTTC.